The sequence of this T cell receptor beta chain was determined in a study of cytotoxic CD8 clonotypes in ibrutinib-treated CLL (dated by TCRdb to the early 2020s). About the investigation overall: The cohort was composed of some ten relapsed/refractory and 15 treatment-naive patients; IGHV unmutated status was identified in around 17 patients. Response samples were obtained after a median of approximately 12 months of treatment, with a range of about 6 to 36 months. An average of approximately 260,000 productive templates and approximately 90,000 productive rearrangements was obtained per sample. Cryopreserved peripheral blood mononuclear cells were obtained before treatment, at response, and at either sustained remission or disease progression. Of the 90 or so participants in the trial, approximately 25 had longitudinal samples available. Responses were partial in approximately 24 patients and complete in 2; after median roughly 69 months follow-up, around 15 stayed in remission and about 12 progressed. Paper-wide results and their limitations: Sampling times were not matched between sustained-remission and progressing patients, and lymph node repertoires were not studied. Clonality increased at ibrutinib response, stayed stable in sustained remission, and fell back toward baseline at progression. Public clonotypes were rare and either shrank or stayed stable during treatment, and the rise in clonality at ibrutinib response reflected expansion of private clonotypes. Baseline clonality exceeded that of age-matched healthy donors and correlated strongly with circulating CD8+ T-cell counts.

As concerns this clone: The antigen it binds to is not known. Per-base qualities were not stored, and no clone one base away is much larger.

CDR1 and CDR2 are drawn from the germline V gene: SGHVS, FQNEAQ. The CDR3 numbers 13 residues from cysteine through phenylalanine. CDR3 DNA is the only sequence kept; it has 39 bases, read in frame from the first base. Between the V and J ends, shortened by 2 bases and 1 base respectively, the junction contains 6 bases. Each clonotype received, on average, around 10x coverage in deep resolution sequencing performed on a MiSeq, where the target depth lay between 1 in 1 million and 1 in 200,000 T cells. The immunoSEQ hsTCRB Kit was used to generate TCR beta libraries. The original pipeline was this. Data were analyzed with ImmunoSEQ Data Assistant and ImmunoSEQ Analyzer, with V, D and J genes assigned per IMGT definitions. Clonality, which ranges from 0 to 1, was calculated as one minus the normalized Shannon entropy of productive rearrangement frequencies. Only overrepresented clonotypes making up at least 0.05% of the repertoire of each patient were included in the public clonotype analysis. About a dozen age-matched healthy donor repertoires from immuneACCESS served as clonality controls. The table comes from immuneACCESS by way of TCRdb, which keeps in-frame sequences with V and J called. Part of the clones is missing from these tables; in studies checked, under half for an unresolved V gene and the rest for unknown reasons. V and J calls plus clone size are reproduced from that table; the DNA served to infer D and trimming. A total of about 310,000 clones appear in this sample, around four fifths of them only once. 5% to 7% of the sample rests with the top ten.

For TCR beta library preparation, approximately 2 micrograms of genomic DNA were isolated from cryopreserved PBMCs. Longitudinal blood samples from CLL patients on ibrutinib monotherapy underwent high-throughput TCR beta sequencing. The patients were enrolled in a single-center, open-label phase 2 trial of ibrutinib monotherapy. The V and J segments used are TRBV7-8 and TRBJ2-7; the D gene identity is not certain. The sample was PBMCs, taken before ibrutinib treatment. The sequence derives from a human donor with chronic lymphocytic leukemia. The nucleotides are TGTGCCAGCAGCTTACTGAAATCCTACGAGCAGTACTTC. It encodes CASSLLKSYEQYF.